Below, 31 T cell receptor beta chains from the same sample are listed, as sequenced in a study of T cell changes during pregnancy in multiple sclerosis. Assay used: immunoSEQ multiplex PCR; TCRdb lists only in-frame clones, some missing. The sample yields around 100,000 clones, 90% seen once. Sequenced material: peripheral blood, taken in the second trimester of pregnancy. These receptors were collected from a female donor in good health, enrolled as a control in a pregnancy study.

This chain joins TRBV5-1 and TRBJ2-3; 8 bases align to TRBD1. CDR1 and CDR2 (germline): SGHRS, YFSETQ. The CDR3 runs to 14 residues. The V segment lost 4 bases and the J segment 6 bases; nucleotides outside the gene matches: 7. The CDR3, as DNA: TGCGCCAGCAGCCGGCAGGGGGCTAGGGATACGCAGTATTTT. It specifies CASSRQGARDTQYF.

This chain joins TRBV7-2 and TRBJ2-5; weak D call: TRBD2 (7 bases). V was shortened by 1 base and J by 5 bases, with 14 bases between the two germline ends. The CDR3 has 15 residues. Germline V gene sequence: CDR1 SGHTA, CDR2 FQGNSA. CDR3 DNA sequence: TGTGCCAGCAGCTTAGGCGGGGGCGCGGGGGAGACCCAGTACTTC. As protein: CASSLGGGAGETQYF.

The CDR3, as DNA: TGTGCCAGTAGTATGTCTGGCACAGATACGCAGTATTTT. Protein product: CASSMSGTDTQYF. The chain joins TRBV19 to TRBJ2-3; no firm D call. V dropped 3 bases and J dropped 1 base, with 5 bases sitting between them. The CDR3 runs to 13 residues. Germline assignment: CDR1 LNHDA and CDR2 SQIVND (reference sequence).

The J gene is TRBJ2-3, the V gene TRBV2; the match to TRBD2 covers 11 bases. The J segment lost 0 bases and the V segment lost 3 bases, leaving 2 bases of the junction unmatched. This CDR3 has 16 amino acids. The germline V gene has CDR1 SNHLY and CDR2 FYNNEI. This CDR3 reads CASSEGTSGSTDTQYF. CDR3 in DNA: TGTGCCAGCAGTGAGGGGACTAGCGGTAGCACAGATACGCAGTATTTT.

The CDR3, as DNA: TGTGCCATCAGTGAGCGGGAGTCCTACAATGAGCAGTTCTTC. Protein product: CAISERESYNEQFF. This rearrangement joins TRBV10-3 to TRBJ2-1; a possible D gene is TRBD2 (6 bases). V lost 2 bases, J lost 1 base, and 6 bases lay in between. Germline V gene data show CDR1 as ENHRY and CDR2 as SYGVKD. This CDR3 is 14 amino acids long.

CDR3: CASSLGQENSPLHF. CDR3 coding DNA: TGTGCCAGCAGCTTGGGGCAGGAAAATTCACCCCTCCACTTT. This chain joins TRBV5-8 and TRBJ1-6; unclear D gene. The V gene's germline CDR1 is SGHTS and CDR2 YDEGEE. Trimming took 0 bases from V and 7 from J, leaving 8 bases between them. This CDR3 has 14 residues.

The V and J genes are TRBV19 and TRBJ2-7; perhaps TRBD1 as D (5 bases). The CDR3 length is 16 residues. Trimming removed 5 bases at V and 3 bases at J, with 20 bases between. CDR1 is LNHDA, CDR2 SQIVND, per germline (reference sequence). The CDR3 here is CASSVRTPARVYEQYF. DNA of the CDR3: TGTGCCAGTAGTGTCCGCACCCCCGCCAGGGTCTACGAGCAGTACTTC. Looking up the rest from reference TRBV19 and TRBJ2-7 gives the full variable domain: DGGITQSPKYLFRKEGQNVTLSCEQNLNHDAMYWYRQDPGQGLRLIYYSQIVNDFQKGDIAEGYSVSREKKESFPLTVTSAQKNPTAFYLCASSVRTPARVYEQYFGPGTRLTVT.

The CDR3 reads CASSLAWTGGGNEQFF. In nucleotides, the CDR3 is TGTGCCAGCAGCTTAGCGTGGACAGGGGGTGGCAATGAGCAGTTCTTC. This chain uses TRBV7-9 with TRBJ2-1; TRBD1 matches 10 bases. Unmatched junction bases numbered 5, after V lost 0 bases and J lost 6 bases. Germline CDR1 reads SEHNR; CDR2 reads FQNEAQ (reference sequence). The CDR3 spans 16 residues.

This chain joins TRBV11-2 and TRBJ1-2, with a weak D call TRBD1 (5 bases). The CDR3 runs to 14 residues. Trimming pared 5 bases from V and 7 bases from J, leaving 17 bases between. Germline V gene sequence: CDR1 SGHAT, CDR2 FQNNGV. CDR3 protein: CASSPSGQGGGYTF. The CDR3 DNA follows: TGTGCCAGCAGCCCCTCCGGGCAGGGAGGTGGCTACACCTTC.

The chain couples TRBV13 to TRBJ2-1; 11 bases are shared with TRBD2. The CDR3 covers 21 residues. V lost 0 bases to trimming and J lost 0 bases; unmatched junction nucleotides: 13. In germline, CDR1 is PRHDT, CDR2 FYEKMQ (reference sequence). CDR3 loop: CASSLGLTASGRPSSYNEQFF. The CDR3 DNA follows: TGTGCCAGCAGCTTAGGCCTCACGGCTAGCGGGAGGCCCAGCTCCTACAATGAGCAGTTCTTC.

This clone was counted a single time. In DNA form, the CDR3 reads TGCGCCAGCAGCGAGGGACAGGGTAGTCCTTCCAACACTGAAGCTTTCTTT. It encodes CASSEGQGSPSNTEAFF. The chain is built from TRBV5-1 and TRBJ1-1, with 9 nucleotides matching TRBD1. This CDR3 has 17 amino acids. V lost 4 bases, J lost 2 bases, and 12 bases stayed unmatched. Germline V gene lookup returns CDR1 SGHRS and CDR2 YFSETQ. The full variable domain, completed using reference TRBV5-1 and TRBJ1-1, is KAGVTQTPRYLIKTRGQQVTLSCSPISGHRSVSWYQQTPGQGLQFLFEYFSETQRNKGNFPGRFSGRQFSNSRSEMNVSTLELGDSALYLCASSEGQGSPSNTEAFFGQGTRLTVV.

This chain links TRBV25-1 with TRBJ1-6; 11 bases are a match to TRBD1. The CDR3 is 17 amino acids. Per germline, CDR1 MGHDK and CDR2 SYGVNS. Trimming cost V 4 bases and J 3 bases; bases outside gene matches: 5. The CDR3 coding sequence is TGTGCCAGCAGTGCACAGGACAGGGGGCTCTATAATTCACCCCTCCACTTT. Translating gives CASSAQDRGLYNSPLHF.

Here the CDR3 reads CASSLAGSTAREQFF. The DNA for the CDR3 is TGTGCCAGCAGCTTGGCCGGGAGCACCGCAAGGGAGCAGTTCTTC. The V gene is TRBV5-4, the J gene TRBJ2-1; D is perhaps TRBD2 (6 bases). CDR3 length: 15 residues. The germline gives CDR1 SGHNT, CDR2 YYREEE (reference sequence). V was clipped by 0 bases and J by 10 bases, with 17 bases between them.

The V and J genes are TRBV6-5 and TRBJ1-4, with D maybe TRBD1 (5 bases). The CDR3 has 14 amino acids. V lost 4 bases and J lost 4, with 10 bases in between. Per germline, CDR1 MNHEY and CDR2 SVGAGI. CDR3: CASSLQGINEKLFF. CDR3 coding DNA: TGTGCCAGCAGTTTGCAGGGTATTAATGAAAAACTGTTTTTT.

This sequence joins TRBV6-1 and TRBJ1-3; D gene unclear. Trimming left V 3 bases short and J 2 bases short, with 8 bases between. This CDR3 is built from 14 residues. CDR1 is MNHNS and CDR2 is SASEGT in the germline V gene. This CDR3 reads CASSESQAGNTIYF. Written as DNA, the CDR3 is TGTGCCAGCAGTGAGTCTCAGGCTGGAAACACCATATATTTT.

This chain uses TRBV12-5 with TRBJ2-1, with 8 bases that match TRBD2. The V gene's germline CDR1 is LGHNT and CDR2 FRNRAP. This CDR3 has 18 residues. The ends lost 2 bases at V and 5 bases at J; junction bases unmatched: 14. In DNA, the CDR3 is TGTGCTAGTGGTTTGCTCCCCCTGACTAGCGTGATGCACAATGAGCAGTTCTTC. Translating gives CASGLLPLTSVMHNEQFF. Using reference TRBV12-5 and TRBJ2-1 for the parts outside the CDR3, the full variable domain is DARVTQTPRHKVTEMGQEVTMRCQPILGHNTVFWYRQTMMQGLELLAYFRNRAPLDDSGMPKDRFSAEMPDATLATLKIQPSEPRDSAVYFCASGLLPLTSVMHNEQFFGPGTRLTVL.

The chain couples TRBV11-3 to TRBJ1-3; 7 positions match TRBD1. Losses at the gene ends were 1 base for V and 2 bases for J; bases not matched to a gene: 2. The CDR3 is 15 amino acids. Looked up from germline, CDR1 is SGHNT and CDR2 is YENEEA. The CDR3 DNA reads TGTGCCAGCAGCTTAGGTGGACAGGCTGGAAACACCATATATTTT. Translated, it gives CASSLGGQAGNTIYF.

This clone was seen a single time. The chain links TRBV2 to TRBJ1-1, with no clear D. The germline V gene has CDR1 SNHLY and CDR2 FYNNEI. The CDR3 sequence is 13 residues long. With 4 bases removed from V and 7 bases from J, the gap between germline ends came to 13 bases. The CDR3 DNA follows: TGTGCCAGCAGTGGAGACATATCCCTTGAAGCTTTCTTT. This sequence encodes CASSGDISLEAFF. The variable domain in full, with the rest retrieved from reference TRBV2 and TRBJ1-1, is EPEVTQTPSHQVTQMGQEVILRCVPISNHLYFYWYRQILGQKVEFLVSFYNNEISEKSEIFDDQFSVERPDGSNFTLKIRSTKLEDSAMYFCASSGDISLEAFFGQGTRLTVV.

The V gene is TRBV7-2, the J gene TRBJ2-3; D unclear. V was trimmed by 5 bases and J by 1 base, leaving 4 bases between them. The CDR3 extends over 12 amino acids. The germline V gene has CDR1 SGHTA and CDR2 FQGNSA. The chain's CDR3 is CASSPGTDTQYF. CDR3 DNA sequence: TGTGCCAGCAGCCCCGGCACAGATACGCAGTATTTT.

The chain is built from TRBV7-2 and TRBJ2-5; D is possibly TRBD1 (5 bases). Looked up from germline, CDR1 is SGHTA and CDR2 is FQGNSA. V lost 2 bases to trimming and J lost 5 bases, with 12 bases between them. The CDR3 length is 14 residues. CDR3 bases: TGTGCCAGCAGCTTATTAGGGGTGGGGGAGACCCAGTACTTC. Translated, it gives CASSLLGVGETQYF.

This sequence joins TRBV5-6 and TRBJ2-7; perhaps TRBD2 as D (6 bases). Trimming took 4 bases from V and 0 from J, leaving 11 bases between them. Per the germline V gene, CDR1 is SGHDT and CDR2 is YYEEEE. The CDR3 has 14 residues. The CDR3 region is CASSNGGISYEQYF. In DNA, the CDR3 is TGTGCCAGCAGCAACGGGGGTATCTCCTACGAGCAGTACTTC.

This sequence joins TRBV7-9 and TRBJ2-3; 7 bases fit TRBD2. The ends lost 5 bases at V and 4 bases at J; junction bases unmatched: 18. This CDR3 region has 18 residues. Germline CDR1 is SEHNR and CDR2 is FQNEAQ (reference sequence). CDR3: CASSPVLAWTSRADTQYF. Here the CDR3 DNA reads TGTGCCAGCAGCCCAGTATTGGCTTGGACTAGTCGAGCAGATACGCAGTATTTT.

The chain recombines TRBV4-2 with TRBJ2-5, with 9 bases matching TRBD2. The germline gives CDR1 LGHNA, CDR2 YNFKEQ. The CDR3 is 16 residues long. J gave up 4 bases and V 0 bases, and 6 bases lay outside the gene matches. The chain's CDR3 is CASSQDRASGAETQYF. CDR3 in DNA: TGTGCCAGCAGCCAAGATCGGGCTAGCGGGGCAGAGACCCAGTACTTC.

The rearrangement uses TRBV6-5 and TRBJ1-2, with D perhaps matching TRBD1 (6 bases). Per germline, CDR1 MNHEY and CDR2 SVGAGI. CDR3 length equals 14 residues. V was clipped by 5 bases and J by 4 bases, with 14 bases between them. The DNA for the CDR3 is TGTGCCAGCAGTCGAGGGACACCGGGCTATGGCTACACCTTC. It specifies CASSRGTPGYGYTF.

This chain joins TRBV7-2 and TRBJ2-5; tentatively, D is TRBD2 (6 bases). Looked up from germline, CDR1 is SGHTA and CDR2 is FQGNSA. The CDR3 runs 13 residues. The ends were cut back, 1 base at V and 7 bases at J, with 10 bases in the middle. CDR3 DNA sequence: TGTGCCAGCAGCTTAGACTGGGGAGGGACCCAGTACTTC. It encodes CASSLDWGGTQYF.

This chain uses TRBV19 with TRBJ2-1; D perhaps matches TRBD2 (5 bases). With 3 bases removed from V and 8 bases from J, the gap between germline ends came to 20 bases. The CDR3 extends over 16 amino acids. Germline V gene lookup returns CDR1 LNHDA and CDR2 SQIVND (reference sequence). The CDR3 nucleotides read TGTGCCAGTAGTATGTTTGGCGCAAACCGAGCGGATGAGCAGTTCTTC. This codes for CASSMFGANRADEQFF.

This chain uses TRBV27 with TRBJ2-3; D is possibly TRBD2 (6 bases). Germline V lookup: CDR1 MNHEY, CDR2 SMNVEV (reference sequence). With 5 bases removed from V and 4 bases from J, the gap between germline ends came to 19 bases. This CDR3 contains 16 residues. CDR3 protein: CASSPRLVMSADTQYF. CDR3 in DNA: TGTGCCAGCAGTCCCCGACTAGTGATGAGCGCAGATACGCAGTATTTT.

The chain carries TRBV5-1 and TRBJ2-5; weak D call: TRBD1 (5 bases). In germline, CDR1 is SGHRS, CDR2 YFSETQ. Trimming shortened V by 3 bases and J by 9 bases, and 15 bases separated the two germline ends. The CDR3 runs to 13 residues. CDR3 sequence: CASSYATDPPQYF. Written as DNA, the CDR3 is TGCGCCAGCAGCTACGCGACAGACCCCCCCCAGTACTTC.

The chain combines TRBV18 with TRBJ2-7; unclear D gene. Trimming cost V 1 base and J 4 bases, with 8 bases left between them. Germline V gene lookup returns CDR1 KGHSH and CDR2 LQKENI. The CDR3 is 13 residues long. This chain's CDR3 is CASSPQEAYEQYF. CDR3 sequence (DNA): TGTGCCAGCTCACCACAAGAGGCGTACGAGCAGTACTTC.

In its sample, this clone was seen once. The chain carries TRBV7-8 and TRBJ1-1, with 11 positions matching TRBD1. With 1 base clipped from V and 1 base from J, the junction kept 5 bases outside the gene matches. The CDR3 sequence is 17 residues long. The germline CDR1 and CDR2 sequences are SGHVS and FQNEAQ. The CDR3 nucleotides are TGTGCCAGCAGCTTAGGGACAGGGGGCCCCACGAACACTGAAGCTTTCTTT. This translates into CASSLGTGGPTNTEAFF.

The CDR3 loop is CASSGGTRGDTQYF. Written as DNA, the CDR3 is TGTGCCAGCAGCGGAGGGACGCGTGGGGATACGCAGTATTTT. This chain connects TRBV7-8 to TRBJ2-3; possibly TRBD2 for D (6 bases). CDR1 and CDR2 (germline): SGHVS, FQNEAQ. Trimming pared 5 bases from V and 6 bases from J, leaving 15 bases between. The CDR3 has 14 amino acids.